This T cell receptor beta chain was identified in a study of HIV-infected children after antiretroviral therapy interruption. The study's findings and limits: Naive CD4+ sequences overlapped less between time points once interruption began. Three patients showed more shared-triplet CDR3 clusters following treatment interruption.

Treatment described: PENTA 11 planned treatment interruption arm or continuous ART arm. RNA-based 3' RACE libraries used unique molecular identifiers. Each CDR3 protein is one row after TCRdb ran MiXCR on the 3' RACE reads. The sample lists roughly 16,000 distinct CDR3 sequences, around 3.4% occurring once. This clonotype was recorded many times. Its antigen remains unidentified. This TCR was recovered from a pool of human donors with HIV. Sample: CD45RO+ CD8+ T cells from PBMCs, pooled from several time points, taken from a donor given antiretroviral therapy, either interrupted or continuous. Indicated subset: memory CD8+ CD45RO+ CD45RA- T cells.

The CDR3 protein is CAWGGYTF. DNA for the CDR3: TGTGCCTGGGGAGGCTACACCTTC. V is TRBV30 and J is TRBJ1-2; D unclear. This CDR3 comprises 8 residues. The germline gives CDR1 GTSNPN, CDR2 SVGIG (reference sequence). V lost 5 bases, J lost 8 bases, and 3 bases lay in between.